A selection of T cell receptor beta chains follows, all from one sample in a study of blood T cells in healthy people across ages. One entry per CDR3 protein results from TCRdb running MiXCR on the 5' RACE reads. The sample lists about 1.4 million distinct CDR3 sequences; 55% to 75% were seen once. Sequenced material: blood. The receptors stem from a man aged 18 to 30 in good health. Each CDR3 is given with its conserved first and last residue. A D gene is named only where the DNA matches it firmly. Only some rows state a clone size, as once, few, many or a class for expanded clones.

j_gene,d_gene,v_gene,abundance,CDR3nt,CDR3aa
TRBJ2-1,.,TRBV5-1,.,TGCGCCAGCAGCTTGGAAGTTGAGAATGAGCAGTTCTTC,CASSLEVENEQFF
TRBJ2-7,.,TRBV27,.,TGTGCCAGCAGTTTACGGCAGGGAACCGAGCAGTACTTC,CASSLRQGTEQYF
TRBJ2-1,.,TRBV6-2/TRBV6-3,few,TGTGCCAGCAGGGGCGGACAGTACAATGAGCAGTTCTTC,CASRGGQYNEQFF
TRBJ2-7,TRBD2,TRBV11-2,.,TGTGCCAGCAGCACTCCCCTGACTAGCGGTTACAATGAGCAGTACTTC,CASSTPLTSGYNEQYF
TRBJ2-7,TRBD1,TRBV29-1,.,TGCAGCGCGGGACAGGTCTCCTACGAGCAGTACTTC,CSAGQVSYEQYF
TRBJ2-5,.,TRBV14,.,TGTGCCAGCAGCCAAGAAGGTGAAGAGACAGGAGAAACCCTAGGGGAGACCCAGTACTTC,CASSQEGEETGETLGETQYF
TRBJ2-7,TRBD2,TRBV27,few,TGTGCCAGCAGTTCCCCCAGGACTAGCGGGAACTACGAGCAGTACTTC,CASSSPRTSGNYEQYF
TRBJ2-1,.,TRBV7-9,.,TGTGCCAGCACTCAGGGACCCTACAATGAGCAGTTCTTC,CASTQGPYNEQFF
TRBJ2-7,TRBD1,TRBV7-2,.,TGTGCCAGCAGCCCGGACAGGGAAATTGGGCAGTACTTC,CASSPDREIGQYF
TRBJ1-4,TRBD1,TRBV29-1,.,TGCAGCGTCCCGACAGGGGGGGAACTGTTTTTT,CSVPTGGELFF
TRBJ2-1,TRBD2,TRBV6-2/TRBV6-3,few,TGTGCCAGCAGTTACGGGACTAGAGGTGGTGAGCAGTTCTTC,CASSYGTRGGEQFF
TRBJ1-2,TRBD1,TRBV10-3,.,TGTGCCATCAGTGTGCCGGGACAGGGAAGGGCCGGGAACTATGGCTACACCTTC,CAISVPGQGRAGNYGYTF
TRBJ2-7,TRBD2,TRBV6-2/TRBV6-3,.,TGTGCCAGCAGTTACTCGAGGGAGACTAGCGACTACGAGCAGTACTTC,CASSYSRETSDYEQYF
TRBJ2-7,TRBD1,TRBV5-6,.,TGTGCCAGCAGCTTGCTAGGCGTGGGGACAGGGCAAGACGAGCAGTACTTC,CASSLLGVGTGQDEQYF
TRBJ1-2,TRBD1,TRBV12-3/TRBV12-4,.,TGTGCCAGCAGTTCTACAGGGGGCGCGATGGTAGGCTATGGCTACACCTTC,CASSSTGGAMVGYGYTF
TRBJ1-2,.,TRBV6-6,.,TGTGCCAGCAGTCCCGGGGTGGAGAACTATGGCTACACCTTC,CASSPGVENYGYTF
TRBJ1-5,.,TRBV5-6,few,TGTGCCAGCAGCTTGGCGGCTCAGCCCCAGCATTTT,CASSLAAQPQHF
TRBJ2-6,.,TRBV9,.,TGTGCCAGCAGCGGGGAGACAAGGCTCTCTGGGGCCAACGTCCTGACTTTC,CASSGETRLSGANVLTF
TRBJ1-6,.,TRBV3-1,.,TGTGCCAGCAGCCAAGATATTGAGCCTGGGGGCTCACCCCTCCACTTT,CASSQDIEPGGSPLHF
TRBJ2-7,.,TRBV27,.,TGTGCCAGCGGATTTACCTCCTACGAGCAGTACTTC,CASGFTSYEQYF
TRBJ1-2,.,TRBV12-3/TRBV12-4,.,TGTGCCAGCACCGATATTCACCTAACAGGGTCATGGAATGGCTACACCTTC,CASTDIHLTGSWNGYTF
TRBJ2-3,.,TRBV5-5,.,TGTGCCAGCAGCTTGCTTACCGGCGGGAGCACAGATACGCAGTATTTT,CASSLLTGGSTDTQYF
TRBJ2-3,TRBD2,TRBV15,.,TGTGCCACCAGCAGAGTAGCTAGCGGAAGAGATACGCAGTATTTT,CATSRVASGRDTQYF
TRBJ1-2,TRBD1,TRBV2,.,TGTGCCAGCAGTATCCGGGACAGGGAATCATCCGGCTACACCTTC,CASSIRDRESSGYTF
TRBJ2-7,TRBD2,TRBV27,.,TGTGCCAGCAGTCCCCGGGACTACGCCTACGAGCAGTACTTC,CASSPRDYAYEQYF
TRBJ2-1,TRBD2,TRBV4-2,few,TGTGCCAGCAGCCAAGATTTGGGGGGGAGCTACAATGAGCAGTTCTTC,CASSQDLGGSYNEQFF
TRBJ1-6,.,TRBV4-3,.,TGCGCCAGCAGCCAAATACGTTCTAGGCAAAGCTCCTATAATTCACCCCTCCACTTT,CASSQIRSRQSSYNSPLHF
TRBJ1-6,TRBD1,TRBV19,.,TGTGCCAGCAATGGACAGGCTGGGCAAACCCTCCACTTT,CASNGQAGQTLHF
TRBJ2-3,.,TRBV4-3,.,TGCGCCAGCAGCCCTCTGGAGCGAGATACGCAGTATTTT,CASSPLERDTQYF
TRBJ2-7,.,TRBV4-2,.,TGTGCCAGCAGCCAAGTTCCCAGGGACTCCTACGAGCAGTACTTC,CASSQVPRDSYEQYF
TRBJ2-7,TRBD1,TRBV29-1,.,TGCAGCATTGGACAGGGTCCCTACTACGAGCAGTACTTC,CSIGQGPYYEQYF
TRBJ2-5,TRBD2,TRBV7-2,.,TGTGCCAGCAGCTTAGATATTAGCGGGGGGGAAGAGACCCAGTACTTC,CASSLDISGGEETQYF
TRBJ1-5,.,TRBV28,.,TGTGCCAGCAGCGGCCGGCGTTATAGCAATCAGCCCCAGCATTTT,CASSGRRYSNQPQHF
TRBJ2-3,TRBD1,TRBV27,once,TGTGCCAGCAGTTTGGCGGCCGGGACAGTGAGCACAGATACGCAGTATTTT,CASSLAAGTVSTDTQYF
TRBJ2-1,.,TRBV13,.,TGTGCCAGCAGCTTTATCAGGAACCCCTACAATGAGCAGTTCTTC,CASSFIRNPYNEQFF
TRBJ1-1,.,TRBV6-5,few,TGTGCCAGCAGTTACCGGGACGAGAACACTGAAGCTTTCTTT,CASSYRDENTEAFF
TRBJ1-1,.,TRBV5-1,few,TGCGCCATACAGGGCCGAAGCACTGAAGCTTTCTTT,CAIQGRSTEAFF
TRBJ2-3,.,TRBV20-1,.,TGCAGTGCTAGAGATCGGTCAGGGTCCTCTAGCACAGATACGCAGTATTTT,CSARDRSGSSSTDTQYF
TRBJ2-7,.,TRBV20-1,few,TGCAGTGCTACGCCCGCGGACACCATCTACGAGCAGTACTTC,CSATPADTIYEQYF
TRBJ2-3,.,TRBV29-1,few,TGCAGCGTTTTAACTAGACACACAGATACGCAGTATTTT,CSVLTRHTDTQYF
TRBJ2-7,TRBD2,TRBV29-1,.,TGCAGCGCTGTGACTAGCGGGAGTTGGGGCGAGCAGTACTTC,CSAVTSGSWGEQYF
TRBJ2-1,TRBD2,TRBV20-1,once,TGCAGTGCTAGAGACGAGGGGACTAGCCTCCTTTACAATGAGCAGTTCTTC,CSARDEGTSLLYNEQFF
TRBJ2-7,.,TRBV21-1,.,TGTGCCAGCAGCAAAGAAGGGGAGCCCGACTCCTACGAGCAGTACTTC,CASSKEGEPDSYEQYF
TRBJ1-2,.,TRBV7-2,.,TGTGCCGGCAGCTACGGCAGCAATGGCTACACCTTC,CAGSYGSNGYTF
TRBJ1-5,.,TRBV15,once,TGTGCCACCAGCGTAGGAGCTCAGCCCCAGCATTTT,CATSVGAQPQHF
TRBJ2-5,.,TRBV5-1,.,TGCGCCAGCAGCTTTGGTAGCTTACAAGGGACCCAGTACTTC,CASSFGSLQGTQYF